The clone carrying this T cell receptor (beta chain) is a singleton in its sample. The antigen remains undetermined. Unique molecular identifiers were carried by the TCR beta cDNA libraries. TCRdb used MiXCR to reprocess the PCR reads, holding one entry per CDR3 protein. The sample contains roughly 730,000 distinct CDR3 sequences, roughly 27% of which appear only once. The sample comes from a study of post-analysis software for immune sequencing data. Germline lookup yields CDR1 SGHVS and CDR2 FQNEAQ. There are 16 residues in the CDR3. Losses at the gene ends were 1 base for V and 9 bases for J; bases not matched to a gene: 10. Study-level findings and limits: In patients, roughly five TRBV segments were more frequent than in controls, with TRBV5-6, TRBV5-1 and TRBV20-1 among them.

Material for sequencing was blood. The clonotype was recovered from a girl aged 5 to 17 with multiple sclerosis. The V call is TRBV7-8, the J call TRBJ2-1; TRBD2 matches at 9 bases. This CDR3 is CASSLGPAGGAGEQFF. DNA for the CDR3: TGTGCCAGCAGCTTAGGTCCAGCGGGGGGTGCTGGTGAGCAGTTCTTC.